Listed below are T cell receptor beta chains from one sample, sequenced in a study of PD-L1 blockade in urothelial cancer. The protocol was immunoSEQ multiplex PCR, while the TCRdb copy is restricted to in-frame clones and leaves out a portion. In the table there are approximately 52,000 clones, over 75% of which are singletons. Sequenced here: PBMCs, sampled around atezolizumab (anti-PD-L1) treatment. Source of these receptors: a man aged 65 to 79 with urothelial cancer. Both conserved end residues are part of each CDR3. The D gene is left open where the match is weak. The listing skips clone size in some rows; elsewhere it reads once, few, many or a size class.

cdr3_nt	cdr3_aa	j_call	clone_size	v_call	d_call
TGTGCCAGCAGTGACGGTAGCGGCAACACAGATACGCAGTATTTT	CASSDGSGNTDTQYF	TRBJ2-3	NA	TRBV6-4	NA
TGCGCCAGCAGCCAAGATTACGGGGGATTAAACTATGGCTACACCTTC	CASSQDYGGLNYGYTF	TRBJ1-2	NA	TRBV4-1	NA
TGTGCCAGCAGCTTGGCCACTAGCGGGAAGCACAATGAGCAGTTCTTC	CASSLATSGKHNEQFF	TRBJ2-1	NA	TRBV5-4	TRBD2
TGTGCCAGCAGTGACAAGGGGATCGAGTACACTGAAGCTTTCTTT	CASSDKGIEYTEAFF	TRBJ1-1	NA	TRBV2	NA
TGCGCCAGCAGCAGTTCGACTAGCGGGAGCAATGAGCAGTTCTTC	CASSSSTSGSNEQFF	TRBJ2-1	NA	TRBV5-1	TRBD2
TGTGCCAGCAGTCTAGCCGGGACAGGGGTCTATGGCTACACCTTC	CASSLAGTGVYGYTF	TRBJ1-2	NA	TRBV27	TRBD1
TGTGCCAGCAGGCAGGGGCTGAACACTGAAGCTTTCTTT	CASRQGLNTEAFF	TRBJ1-1	NA	TRBV28	NA
TGTGCCAGCAGCCGACAGGGTTACACTGAAGCTTTCTTT	CASSRQGYTEAFF	TRBJ1-1	NA	TRBV6-5	TRBD1
TGTGCCAGCAGCAAAACAGTTCGCACGAAAGGTTTCTTT	CASSKTVRTKGFF	TRBJ1-1	NA	TRBV21-1	NA
TGTGCCAGTAGTACAACAGGGTTCCCTGGGGCCAACGTCCTGACTTTC	CASSTTGFPGANVLTF	TRBJ2-6	NA	TRBV19	NA
TGTGCCAGCAGAGGACAGGGGACAGATACGCAGTATTTT	CASRGQGTDTQYF	TRBJ2-3	NA	TRBV28	TRBD1
TGTGCCAGCAGCAAAGTGCGAGAGTCTAGCGGGAGTATATACAATGAGCAGTTCTTC	CASSKVRESSGSIYNEQFF	TRBJ2-1	NA	TRBV21-1	NA
TGTGCCAGCAGCGTGGGGGACAGGACTATCTCTGGGGCCAACGTCCTGACTTTC	CASSVGDRTISGANVLTF	TRBJ2-6	NA	TRBV9	TRBD1
TGTGCCAGTTGTGGACTAGCGGGAGAGGCCACCGGGGAGCTGTTTTTT	CASCGLAGEATGELFF	TRBJ2-2	NA	TRBV19	TRBD2
TGCGCCAGCAGCCAAATCGCGGGAGTGGGCAATGAGCAGTTCTTC	CASSQIAGVGNEQFF	TRBJ2-1	NA	TRBV4-1	TRBD2
TGTGCCAGCAGTCTGACAGAGTACGAGCAGTACTTC	CASSLTEYEQYF	TRBJ2-7	once	TRBV28	NA
TGTGCCAGCAGCTTACAGGGCGTCGAGCAGTACTTC	CASSLQGVEQYF	TRBJ2-7	NA	TRBV11-1	NA
TGTGCCAGCGGCCCAACAGGGGCAGCTAATGAGCAGTTCTTC	CASGPTGAANEQFF	TRBJ2-1	NA	TRBV25-1	TRBD1
TGTGCCAGCAGTTACCCACTCCCGGGACTAGCGGGAGGGCCCAGGGACAATGAGCAGTTCTTC	CASSYPLPGLAGGPRDNEQFF	TRBJ2-1	few	TRBV28	TRBD2
TGCGCCAGCAGCCAAGATAATGGACAGGGTGGTTACAATGAGCAGTTCTTC	CASSQDNGQGGYNEQFF	TRBJ2-1	NA	TRBV4-1	TRBD1